This TCR beta chain is drawn from a study of blood T cell repertoires in COVID-19. Across the whole study: PBMCs, B-cell-depleted T cells, or T cells were the source of the cDNA or gDNA that made up the material.

The CDR3 totals 12 residues. V was trimmed by 3 bases and J by 2 bases, leaving 4 bases between them. The germline V gene encodes CDR1 SGHDT and CDR2 YYEEEE. Authors' processing steps: Reference gene primer amplification gave estimated nucleated cell counts. Some clones are missing from TCRdb's copy, which holds only in-frame ones; the method was immunoSEQ multiplex PCR. V and J calls and clone size are those listed in that table; D and trimming were worked out from the DNA. Of over 200,000 clones in the sample, around 86% were seen once. A Seattle source enrolled patients during active infection and followed them longitudinally.

The TCR sequence derives from a middle-aged man with COVID-19, enrolled during active disease. Sequenced sample: peripheral blood. V usage is TRBV5-6 and J usage is TRBJ2-3; D is uncertain. This CDR3 reads CASSYITDTQYF. The CDR3 region has the DNA TGTGCCAGCAGCTACATCACAGATACGCAGTATTTT.